The next 28 T cell receptor beta chains were all read from a single sample in a study of graft-versus-host responses after intestinal transplantation. The antigens for these receptors are not known. Using immunoSEQ multiplex PCR, the repertoire was profiled, and TCRdb retains in-frame clones only, with some absent. The table lists about 90,000 clones, roughly four fifths of them singletons. The source material was unstimulated CD8+ T cells sorted from spleen or lymph node cells, sampled before intestinal transplant. These receptors were obtained from a human donor who received an intestinal transplant.

This clone was seen once. The V and J genes are TRBV7-9 and TRBJ2-5; unclear D gene. Germline CDR1 and CDR2: SEHNR and FQNEAQ (reference sequence). V was pared by 2 bases and J by 2 bases, with 6 bases between. The CDR3 spans 13 residues. The CDR3 sequence is CASSLRRQETQYF. For the CDR3, the DNA is TGTGCCAGCAGCTTAAGGCGGCAAGAGACCCAGTACTTC.

This chain connects TRBV11-2 to TRBJ2-7; 8 nucleotides agree with TRBD2. The CDR3 contains 15 residues. Trimming cost V 1 base and J 0 bases; bases outside gene matches: 2. The germline V gene encodes CDR1 SGHAT and CDR2 FQNNGV. CDR3 sequence (DNA): TGTGCCAGCAGCTTAGGCGGGAGGAGCTCCTACGAGCAGTACTTC. It translates to CASSLGGRSSYEQYF.

The gene calls are TRBV27 and TRBJ2-3, with 8 bases fitting TRBD2. The CDR3 extends over 13 amino acids. Trimming removed 10 bases from V and 6 bases from J; junction bases left unmatched: 9. Germline CDR1 reads MNHEY; CDR2 reads SMNVEV (reference sequence). CDR3 nucleotide sequence: TGTGCCATCCCGGGTAGCGGGGTTGATACGCAGTATTTT. Protein sequence: CAIPGSGVDTQYF.

The CDR3 here is CASTYPGGGMNTEAFF. The CDR3 DNA reads as TGTGCCAGTACCTACCCAGGGGGCGGGATGAACACTGAAGCTTTCTTT. This chain connects TRBV19 to TRBJ1-1; 8 bases are shared with TRBD1. The J segment lost 0 bases and the V segment lost 7 bases, leaving 10 bases of the junction unmatched. This CDR3 contains 16 residues. Germline CDR1 and CDR2: LNHDA and SQIVND (reference sequence).

The chain is built from TRBV19 and TRBJ2-7; D call uncertain. This CDR3 is 14 amino acids long. The V end was cut by 3 bases, the J end by 0 bases, with 9 bases between. Germline V gene lookup returns CDR1 LNHDA and CDR2 SQIVND (reference sequence). CDR3: CASSISLSSYEQYF. The CDR3 bases are TGTGCCAGTAGTATCAGTCTTAGCTCCTACGAGCAGTACTTC.

This sequence joins TRBV6-6 and TRBJ1-1; 8 bases fit TRBD1. The V gene end was trimmed by 6 bases and the J gene end by 1 base; junction bases not matched to a gene: 10. The CDR3 is made up of 16 amino acids. Germline V gives CDR1 MNHNY, CDR2 SVGAGI (reference sequence). In DNA, the CDR3 is TGTGCCAGCAGACCCAGACGGACAGGGAAGAACACTGAAGCTTTCTTT. Encoded protein: CASRPRRTGKNTEAFF.

The chain carries TRBV19 and TRBJ1-6; D ambiguous. The germline V gene encodes CDR1 LNHDA and CDR2 SQIVND (reference sequence). Between the trimmed V and J ends, which lost 8 bases and 4 bases, there was a span of 15 bases. The CDR3 loop spans 15 amino acids. CDR3 residues: CASSMLGFYNSPLHF. CDR3 in DNA: TGTGCCAGTTCTATGCTGGGATTTTATAATTCACCCCTCCACTTT.

The chain combines TRBV6-1 with TRBJ1-1; TRBD1 matches 8 bases. The CDR3 spans 15 residues. The V segment lost 7 bases and the J segment 0 bases; nucleotides outside the gene matches: 7. The germline CDR1 and CDR2 sequences are MNHNS and SASEGT. The CDR3 nucleotides are TGTGCCAGCACCTCGACAGGGGCCCTGAACACTGAAGCTTTCTTT. It codes for CASTSTGALNTEAFF.

The CDR3 sequence is CASSSLDPLGHKNIQYF. DNA of the CDR3: TGTGCCAGCAGTTCGCTAGATCCTCTCGGGCACAAAAACATTCAGTACTTC. This chain uses TRBV28 with TRBJ2-4; D uncertain. Per the germline V gene, CDR1 is MDHEN and CDR2 is SYDVKM. V lost 4 bases, J lost 3 bases, and 19 bases lay in between. This CDR3 is built from 17 residues.

This clone was picked up a small number of times. Other DNA variants within this sample encode the same CDR3. The genes are TRBV6-4 and TRBJ2-3; the match to TRBD2 covers 10 bases. V lost 0 bases to trimming and J lost 4 bases; unmatched junction nucleotides: 1. This CDR3 spans 15 amino acids. Germline assignment: CDR1 MRHNA and CDR2 SNTAGT. The DNA of the CDR3 is TGTGCCAGCAGTGACTCGAGCGGGGGGGCAGATACGCAGTATTTT. It specifies CASSDSSGGADTQYF.

The rearrangement joins TRBV30 to TRBJ1-1; D is ambiguous. In germline, CDR1 is GTSNPN, CDR2 SVGIG (reference sequence). This CDR3 spans 13 amino acids. V lost 4 bases and J 6 bases, leaving 15 bases between the germline ends. The CDR3 DNA reads TGTGCCTGGAAGCGCCGTTTGGGGTCTGAAGCTTTCTTT. Translating it yields CAWKRRLGSEAFF.

Comments on this clone: Other DNA sequences of this sample code for an identical CDR3. The J gene is TRBJ2-7, the V gene TRBV7-9; weak D call: TRBD2 (6 bases). The CDR3 is 16 amino acids. The germline V gene has CDR1 SEHNR and CDR2 FQNEAQ (reference sequence). The V end lost 6 bases, the J end lost 5 bases, and 23 bases lay between the germline ends. The CDR3 bases are TGTGCCAGCAGTCCCTCTTGGGACGGGGGAAAGGACGAGCAGTACTTC. It yields the protein CASSPSWDGGKDEQYF.

The rearrangement joins TRBV9 to TRBJ1-5; TRBD1 matches 7 bases. Unmatched junction bases numbered 5, after V lost 4 bases and J lost 4 bases. The germline gives CDR1 SGDLS, CDR2 YYNGEE. The CDR3 is made up of 14 amino acids. The CDR3 is CASSRDRRNQPQHF. Here the CDR3 DNA reads TGTGCCAGCAGCAGGGACAGAAGAAATCAGCCCCAGCATTTT.

This clone was picked up a small number of times. The CDR3 bases are TGCGCCAGCAGCTTGGACGCACTAGCGGGTCACACCGGGGAGCTGTTTTTT. Translated, it gives CASSLDALAGHTGELFF. The V gene is TRBV5-1, the J gene TRBJ2-2, with 9 bases lining up with TRBD2. V shed 0 bases and J 3 bases; nucleotides not matched to a gene: 6. Germline CDR1 reads SGHRS; CDR2 reads YFSETQ. CDR3 size: 17 residues.

This clone was seen a single time. The CDR3 sequence is CAISDRLSTEAFF. CDR3 bases: TGTGCCATCAGCGACAGGCTGAGCACTGAAGCTTTCTTT. The chain couples TRBV10-3 to TRBJ1-1; possible D gene TRBD1, 6 bases. The V gene lost 6 bases and the J gene lost 4 bases, with 12 bases spanning the gap. The CDR3 loop spans 13 amino acids. Looked up from germline, CDR1 is ENHRY and CDR2 is SYGVKD.

The V and J genes are TRBV6-5 and TRBJ2-7; TRBD1 aligns across 7 bases. Germline values: CDR1 MNHEY, CDR2 SVGAGI. This CDR3 is built from 13 residues. V lost 6 bases and J lost 5; bases outside the gene matches: 7. The CDR3 coding sequence is TGTGCCAGCAGCGCGTGGCAGGGGGACGAGCAGTACTTC. This sequence encodes CASSAWQGDEQYF.

This chain's CDR3 is CASSLEVWREAVQETQYF. As DNA, the CDR3 is TGTGCCAGCAGCTTAGAGGTGTGGCGGGAGGCCGTCCAAGAGACCCAGTACTTC. The rearrangement joins TRBV7-6 to TRBJ2-5, with 8 nucleotides matching TRBD2. V was pared by 1 base and J by 1 base, with 11 bases of the junction left unmatched. Germline CDR1 is SGHVS and CDR2 is FNYEAQ. The CDR3 length is 18 residues.

DNA of the CDR3: TGTGCCAGCAGCGTAGTGAGCCAGGGGGACACTGAAGCTTTCTTT. It encodes CASSVVSQGDTEAFF. V gene TRBV9 combines with J gene TRBJ1-1, with TRBD1 matching over 7 bases. Unmatched junction bases numbered 5, after V lost 0 bases and J lost 3 bases. This CDR3 is 15 amino acids long. Per the germline V gene, CDR1 is SGDLS and CDR2 is YYNGEE.

The genes are TRBV10-3 and TRBJ2-2, with D tentatively TRBD2 (7 bases). The germline gives CDR1 ENHRY, CDR2 SYGVKD. V lost 6 bases and J lost 7, with 15 bases in between. The CDR3 covers 14 residues. The DNA of the CDR3 is TGTGCCATCAGATCGTGGGGGGGCGGCGGGGAGCTGTTTTTT. This translates into CAIRSWGGGGELFF.

J is TRBJ2-7 and V is TRBV2; D gene unclear. Germline loops: CDR1 SNHLY, CDR2 FYNNEI. This CDR3 comprises 12 residues. V lost 11 bases to trimming and J lost 5 bases, with 16 bases between them. CDR3 in amino acids: CAGVRPFNEQYF. The CDR3, as DNA: TGTGCCGGCGTCAGGCCCTTTAACGAGCAGTACTTC.

The rearrangement uses TRBV18 and TRBJ1-3; 10 bases map to TRBD1. Germline assignment: CDR1 KGHSH and CDR2 LQKENI. This CDR3 is 18 amino acids long. With V trimmed by 0 bases and J by 1 base, 6 bases remained unmatched. CDR3 DNA sequence: TGTGCCAGCTCACCACCTCCGGGACAGGGGAAATCTGGAAACACCATATATTTT. Its translation is CASSPPPGQGKSGNTIYF.

The CDR3 is CASSLRGSENTEAFF. CDR3 nucleotides: TGCGCCAGCAGCTTGCGGGGATCAGAGAACACTGAAGCTTTCTTT. The chain employs TRBV5-1 and TRBJ1-1; D ambiguous. The ends were cut back, 1 base at V and 1 base at J, with 11 bases in the middle. The CDR3 extends over 15 amino acids. The germline V gene has CDR1 SGHRS and CDR2 YFSETQ.

The chain joins TRBV6-5 to TRBJ2-5, with 13 positions matching TRBD2. CDR1 and CDR2 (germline): MNHEY, SVGAGI. Germline trimming cut 4 bases from V and 5 bases from J; bases unmatched to any gene: 4. The CDR3 has 15 amino acids. The CDR3 DNA reads TGTGCCAGCAGTTTGACTAGCGGGGGGCAGGAGACCCAGTACTTC. Its translation: CASSLTSGGQETQYF.

V and J are TRBV28 and TRBJ2-4, with a possible D match to TRBD2 (7 bases). V lost 6 bases and J 7 bases, leaving 22 bases between the germline ends. Germline CDR1 is MDHEN and CDR2 is SYDVKM. The CDR3 runs 16 residues. This chain's CDR3 is CASSLPSGGLWNIQYF. The CDR3 DNA reads TGTGCCAGCAGCTTACCATCGGGGGGCTTATGGAACATTCAGTACTTC.

V gene TRBV6-5 combines with J gene TRBJ2-7; no definite D call. V gave up 8 bases and J gave up 0 bases, with 14 bases separating them. CDR3 size: 14 residues. Germline CDR1 is MNHEY and CDR2 is SVGAGI. The CDR3 spells CASLSLSTSYEQYF. CDR3 bases: TGTGCCAGCCTATCTCTCTCTACCTCCTACGAGCAGTACTTC.

The V call is TRBV5-7, the J call TRBJ1-4, with D unresolved. TRBV5-7 is designated an ORF whose function remains uncertain. This CDR3 is built from 15 residues. V dropped 0 bases and J dropped 5 bases, with 11 bases sitting between them. CDR3 in amino acids: CASSLAGTLNEKLFF. DNA of the CDR3: TGTGCCAGCAGCTTGGCGGGTACCCTAAATGAAAAACTGTTTTTT.

DNA for the CDR3: TGTGCCAGCAGTTACGAGGGGGAGAGCAATCAGCCCCAGCATTTT. Its translation is CASSYEGESNQPQHF. The genes are TRBV6-6 and TRBJ1-5; D is possibly TRBD1 (6 bases). CDR1 is MNHNY, CDR2 SVGAGI, per germline (reference sequence). V lost 2 bases and J 1 base, leaving 9 bases between the germline ends. There are 15 residues in the CDR3.

The chain carries TRBV4-1 and TRBJ1-2; TRBD1 is a possible D gene (5 bases). V lost 6 bases and J 0 bases, leaving 14 bases between the germline ends. Per germline, CDR1 MGHRA and CDR2 YSYEKL. The CDR3 loop spans 15 amino acids. CDR3 DNA sequence: TGCGCCAGCAGTTGGGGCGAGCGGGCTAACTATGGCTACACCTTC. Its protein is CASSWGERANYGYTF.